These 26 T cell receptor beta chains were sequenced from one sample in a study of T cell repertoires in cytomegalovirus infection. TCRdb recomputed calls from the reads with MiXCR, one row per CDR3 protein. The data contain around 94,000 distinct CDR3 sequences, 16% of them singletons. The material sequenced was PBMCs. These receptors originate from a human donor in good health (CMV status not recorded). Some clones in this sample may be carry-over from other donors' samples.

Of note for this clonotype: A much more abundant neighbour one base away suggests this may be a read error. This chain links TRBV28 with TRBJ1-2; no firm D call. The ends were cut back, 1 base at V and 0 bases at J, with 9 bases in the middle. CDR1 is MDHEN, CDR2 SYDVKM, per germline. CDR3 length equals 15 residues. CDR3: CASSLLVGANYGYTF. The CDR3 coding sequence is TGTGCCAGCAGTTTATTGGTAGGAGCTAACTATGGCTACACCTTC.

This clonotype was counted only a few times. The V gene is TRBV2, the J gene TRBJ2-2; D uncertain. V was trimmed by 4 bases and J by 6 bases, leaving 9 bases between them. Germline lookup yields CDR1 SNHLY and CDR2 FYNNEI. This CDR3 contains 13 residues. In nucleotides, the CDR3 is TGTGCCAGCAGTGTTAAGTTGCCCGGGGAGCTGTTTTTT. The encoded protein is CASSVKLPGELFF.

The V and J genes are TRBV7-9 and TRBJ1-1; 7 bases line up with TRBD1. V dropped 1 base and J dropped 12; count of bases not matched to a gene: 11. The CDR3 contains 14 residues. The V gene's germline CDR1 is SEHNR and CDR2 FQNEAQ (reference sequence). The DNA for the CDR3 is TGTGCCAGCAGCTTAGAGGGGCGGACAGGTCGAACTTTCTTT. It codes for CASSLEGRTGRTFF.

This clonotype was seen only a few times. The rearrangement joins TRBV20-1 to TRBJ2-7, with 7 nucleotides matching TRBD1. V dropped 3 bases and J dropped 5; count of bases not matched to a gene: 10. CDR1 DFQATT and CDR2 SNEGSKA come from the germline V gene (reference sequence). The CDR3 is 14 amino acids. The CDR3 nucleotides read TGCAGTGCTAGTCCTCGACAGGGTAGGAACGAGCAGTACTTC. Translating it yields CSASPRQGRNEQYF.

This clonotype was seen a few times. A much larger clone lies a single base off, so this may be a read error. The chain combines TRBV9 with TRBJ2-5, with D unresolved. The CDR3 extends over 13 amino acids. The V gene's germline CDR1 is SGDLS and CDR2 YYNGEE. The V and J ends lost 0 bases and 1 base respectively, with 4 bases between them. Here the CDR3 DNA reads TGTGCCAGCAGCGTAGACAGCCAAGAGACCCAGTACTTC. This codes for CASSVDSQETQYF. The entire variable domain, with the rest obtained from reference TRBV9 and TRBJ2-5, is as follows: DSGVTQTPKHLITATGQRVTLRCSPRSGDLSVYWYQQSLDQGLQFLIQYYNGEERAKGNILERFSAQQFPDLHSELNLSSLELGDSALYFCASSVDSQETQYFGPGTRLLVL.

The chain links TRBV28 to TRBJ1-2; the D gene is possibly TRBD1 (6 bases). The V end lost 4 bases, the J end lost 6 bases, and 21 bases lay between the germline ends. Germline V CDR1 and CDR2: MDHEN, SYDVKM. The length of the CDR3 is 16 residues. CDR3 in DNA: TGTGCCAGCAGTTCCTGGACAGCCGGGTCCTTGGATGGCTACACCTTC. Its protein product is CASSSWTAGSLDGYTF.

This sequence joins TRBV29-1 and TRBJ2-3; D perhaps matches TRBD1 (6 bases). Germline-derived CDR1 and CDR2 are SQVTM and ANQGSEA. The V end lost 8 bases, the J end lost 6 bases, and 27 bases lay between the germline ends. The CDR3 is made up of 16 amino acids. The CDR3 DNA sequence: TGCAGCTTCACCACCATCCGGGACACAATAACGGATACGCAGTATTTT. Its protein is CSFTTIRDTITDTQYF.

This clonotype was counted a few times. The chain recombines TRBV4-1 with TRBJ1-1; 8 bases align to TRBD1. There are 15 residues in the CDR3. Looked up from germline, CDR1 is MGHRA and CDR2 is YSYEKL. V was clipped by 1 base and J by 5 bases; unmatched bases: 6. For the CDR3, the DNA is TGCGCCAGCAGCCAAGCCCAGGGGGCTTGGACTGAAGCTTTCTTT. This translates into CASSQAQGAWTEAFF.

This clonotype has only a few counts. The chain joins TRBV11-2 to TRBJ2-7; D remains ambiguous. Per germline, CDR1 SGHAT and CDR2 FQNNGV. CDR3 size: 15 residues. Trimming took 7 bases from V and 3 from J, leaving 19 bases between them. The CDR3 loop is CASTVMSGQDYEQYF. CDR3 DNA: TGTGCCAGCACCGTAATGTCCGGGCAAGACTACGAGCAGTACTTC.

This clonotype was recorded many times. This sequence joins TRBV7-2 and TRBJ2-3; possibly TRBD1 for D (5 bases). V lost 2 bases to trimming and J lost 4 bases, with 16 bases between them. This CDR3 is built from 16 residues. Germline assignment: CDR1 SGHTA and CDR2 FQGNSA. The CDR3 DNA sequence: TGTGCCAGCAGCTTATCTCCGGCAGGGAACGCAGATACGCAGTATTTT. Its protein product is CASSLSPAGNADTQYF.

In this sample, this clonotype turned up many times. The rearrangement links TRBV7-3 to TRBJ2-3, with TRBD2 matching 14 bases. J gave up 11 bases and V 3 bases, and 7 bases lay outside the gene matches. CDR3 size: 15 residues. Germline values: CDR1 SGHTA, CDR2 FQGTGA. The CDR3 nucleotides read TGTGCCAGCAGCTTTTCTTCGACTAGCGGGGGGGAGCAGTATTTT. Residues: CASSFSSTSGGEQYF.

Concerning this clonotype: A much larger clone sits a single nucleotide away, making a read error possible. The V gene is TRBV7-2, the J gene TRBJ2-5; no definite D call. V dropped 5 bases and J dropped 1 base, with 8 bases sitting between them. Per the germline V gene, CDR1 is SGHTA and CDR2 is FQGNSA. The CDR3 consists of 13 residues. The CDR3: CASSISSQETQYF. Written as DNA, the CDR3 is TGTGCCAGCAGCATCTCAAGCCAAGAGACCCAGTACTTC.

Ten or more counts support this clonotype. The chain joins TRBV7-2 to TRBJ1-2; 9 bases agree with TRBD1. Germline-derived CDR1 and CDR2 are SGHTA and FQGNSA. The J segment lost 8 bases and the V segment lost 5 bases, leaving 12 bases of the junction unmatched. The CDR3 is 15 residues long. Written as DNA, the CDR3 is TGTGCCAGCAGCCCCGGGGGACAGGGTGAAAGAGGCTACACCTTC. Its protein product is CASSPGGQGERGYTF.

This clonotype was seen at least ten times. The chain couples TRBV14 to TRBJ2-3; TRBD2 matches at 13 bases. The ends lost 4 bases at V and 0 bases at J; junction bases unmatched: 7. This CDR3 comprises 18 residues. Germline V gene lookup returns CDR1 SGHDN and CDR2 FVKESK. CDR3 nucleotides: TGTGCCAGCAGCCCCCCGGGACTAGCGGGGTTTAGCACAGATACGCAGTATTTT. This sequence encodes CASSPPGLAGFSTDTQYF.

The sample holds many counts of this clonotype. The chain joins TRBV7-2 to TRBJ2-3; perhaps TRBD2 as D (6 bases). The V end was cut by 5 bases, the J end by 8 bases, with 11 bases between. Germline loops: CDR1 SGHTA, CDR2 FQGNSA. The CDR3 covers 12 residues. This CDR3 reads CASSGDSFTQYF. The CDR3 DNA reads TGTGCCAGCAGCGGGGACTCCTTTACGCAGTATTTT.

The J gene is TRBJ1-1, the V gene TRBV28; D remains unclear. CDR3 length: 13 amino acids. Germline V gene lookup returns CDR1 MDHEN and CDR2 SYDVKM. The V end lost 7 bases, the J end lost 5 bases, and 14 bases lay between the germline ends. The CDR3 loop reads CASTPRRGTEAFF. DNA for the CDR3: TGTGCCAGCACTCCAAGGCGTGGTACTGAAGCTTTCTTT. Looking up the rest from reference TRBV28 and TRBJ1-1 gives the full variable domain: DVKVTQSSRYLVKRTGEKVFLECVQDMDHENMFWYRQDPGLGLRLIYFSYDVKMKEKGDIPEGYSVSREKKERFSLILESASTNQTSMYLCASTPRRGTEAFFGQGTRLTVV.

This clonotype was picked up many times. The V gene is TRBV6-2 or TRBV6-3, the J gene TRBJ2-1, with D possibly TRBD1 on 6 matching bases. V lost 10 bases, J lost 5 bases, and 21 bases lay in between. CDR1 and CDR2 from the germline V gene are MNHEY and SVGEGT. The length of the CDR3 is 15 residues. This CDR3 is CATTRQRGSDNEQFF. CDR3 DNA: TGTGCCACTACCCGGCAGAGGGGGAGTGACAATGAGCAGTTCTTC.

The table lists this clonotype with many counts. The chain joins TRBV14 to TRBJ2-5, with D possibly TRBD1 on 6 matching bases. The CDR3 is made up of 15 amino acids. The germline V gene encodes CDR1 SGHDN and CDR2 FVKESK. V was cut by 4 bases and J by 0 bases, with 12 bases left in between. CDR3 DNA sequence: TGTGCCAGCAGCCTTCTAAGGGGGTACCAAGAGACCCAGTACTTC. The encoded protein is CASSLLRGYQETQYF. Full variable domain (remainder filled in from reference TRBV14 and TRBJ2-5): EAGVTQFPSHSVIEKGQTVTLRCDPISGHDNLYWYRRVMGKEIKFLLHFVKESKQDESGMPNNRFLAERTGGTYSTLKVQPAELEDSGVYFCASSLLRGYQETQYFGPGTRLLVL.

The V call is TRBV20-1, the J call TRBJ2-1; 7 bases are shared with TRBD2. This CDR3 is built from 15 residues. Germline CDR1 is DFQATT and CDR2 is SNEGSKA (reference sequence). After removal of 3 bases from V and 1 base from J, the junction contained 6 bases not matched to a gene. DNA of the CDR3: TGCAGTGCTAGCCGTCCGGGACTATCCTACAATGAGCAGTTCTTC. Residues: CSASRPGLSYNEQFF.

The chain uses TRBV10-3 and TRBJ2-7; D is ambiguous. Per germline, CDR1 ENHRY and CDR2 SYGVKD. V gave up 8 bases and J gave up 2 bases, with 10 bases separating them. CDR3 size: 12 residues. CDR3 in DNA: TGTGCCATCGGGGTTTTCCCCTACGAGCAGTACTTC. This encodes CAIGVFPYEQYF.

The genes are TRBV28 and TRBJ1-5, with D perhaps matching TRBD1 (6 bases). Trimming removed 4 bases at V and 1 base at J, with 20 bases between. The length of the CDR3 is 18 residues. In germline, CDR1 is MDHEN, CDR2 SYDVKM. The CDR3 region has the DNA TGTGCCAGCAGTTCAAGACGTGGGGGCCCCGGAAGCAATCAGCCCCAGCATTTT. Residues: CASSSRRGGPGSNQPQHF.

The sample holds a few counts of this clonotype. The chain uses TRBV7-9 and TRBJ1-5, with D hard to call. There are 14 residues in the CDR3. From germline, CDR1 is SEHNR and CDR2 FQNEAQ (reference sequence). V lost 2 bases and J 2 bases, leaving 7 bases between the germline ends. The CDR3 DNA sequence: TGTGCCAGCAGCTTATCGGAAGGCAATCAGCCCCAGCATTTT. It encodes CASSLSEGNQPQHF.

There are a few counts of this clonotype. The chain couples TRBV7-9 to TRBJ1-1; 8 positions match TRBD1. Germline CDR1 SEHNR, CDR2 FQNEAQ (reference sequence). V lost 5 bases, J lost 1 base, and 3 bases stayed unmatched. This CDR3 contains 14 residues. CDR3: CASSPGQENTEAFF. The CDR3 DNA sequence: TGTGCCAGCAGCCCGGGACAGGAGAACACTGAAGCTTTCTTT.

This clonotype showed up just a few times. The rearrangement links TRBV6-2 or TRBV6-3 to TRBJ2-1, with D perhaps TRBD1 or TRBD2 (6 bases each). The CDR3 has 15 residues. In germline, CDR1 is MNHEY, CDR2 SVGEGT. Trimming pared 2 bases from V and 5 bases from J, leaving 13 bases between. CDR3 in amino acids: CASSYAGGLNNEQFF. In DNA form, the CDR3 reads TGTGCCAGCAGTTACGCCGGGGGCCTTAACAATGAGCAGTTCTTC.

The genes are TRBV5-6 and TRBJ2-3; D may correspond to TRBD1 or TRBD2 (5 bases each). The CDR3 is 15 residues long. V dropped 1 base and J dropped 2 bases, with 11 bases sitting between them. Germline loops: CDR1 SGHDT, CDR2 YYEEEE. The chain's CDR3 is CASSLNQGVTDTQYF. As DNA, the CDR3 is TGTGCCAGCAGCTTGAACCAGGGAGTCACAGATACGCAGTATTTT.

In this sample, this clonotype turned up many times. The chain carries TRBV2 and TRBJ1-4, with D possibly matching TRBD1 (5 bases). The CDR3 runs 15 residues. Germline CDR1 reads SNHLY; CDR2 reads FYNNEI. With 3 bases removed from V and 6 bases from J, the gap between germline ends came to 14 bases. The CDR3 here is CASSDSDRGDEKLFF. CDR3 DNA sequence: TGTGCCAGCAGTGACTCGGACCGAGGGGATGAAAAACTGTTTTTT.